The 20 T cell receptor beta chains reported below all come from one sample, sequenced in a study of blood T cell repertoires in COVID-19. Produced via immunoSEQ multiplex PCR; TCRdb's table is partial and in-frame only. The table lists some 110,000 clones, 82% of them singletons. Sample: peripheral blood. The receptors here all came from a woman aged 70-85 years with acute or convalescent COVID-19.

This rearrangement joins TRBV18 to TRBJ2-7; perhaps TRBD2 as D (5 bases). CDR1 and CDR2 (germline): KGHSH, LQKENI. The length of the CDR3 is 13 residues. Trimming removed 8 bases from V and 2 bases from J, with 13 bases in between. This CDR3 reads CASQPDGTYEQYV. Written as DNA, the CDR3 is TGTGCCAGCCAACCGGACGGGACCTACGAGCAGTACGTC.

The V and J genes are TRBV6-2 or TRBV6-3 and TRBJ2-3, with 8 bases fitting TRBD1. V was pared by 2 bases and J by 3 bases, with 7 bases of the junction left unmatched. The CDR3 totals 16 residues. The germline V gene encodes CDR1 MNHEY and CDR2 SVGEGT. CDR3 loop: CASSYPQGATTDTQYF. CDR3 bases: TGTGCCAGCAGTTACCCGCAGGGGGCGACAACAGATACGCAGTATTTT.

The V and J genes are TRBV12-3 or TRBV12-4 and TRBJ2-7, with D unclear. This CDR3 region has 11 residues. Trimming stripped 2 bases from V and 7 bases from J, with 6 bases between. The CDR3 nucleotides read TGTGCCAGCAGTTTATTAAAAGAGCAGTACTTC. It translates to CASSLLKEQYF.

The chain employs TRBV6-5 and TRBJ1-3; D is ambiguous. Trimming removed 6 bases at V and 0 bases at J, with 12 bases between. Germline CDR1 is MNHEY and CDR2 is SVGAGI. CDR3 size: 15 residues. This CDR3 reads CASSQALISGNTIYF. The CDR3 DNA reads as TGTGCCAGCAGCCAGGCCCTTATCTCTGGAAACACCATATATTTT.

The rearrangement joins TRBV4-3 to TRBJ1-1, with TRBD1 as a possible D gene (5 bases). CDR3 length equals 13 residues. Germline CDR1 reads LGHNA; CDR2 reads YSLEER. The V and J ends lost 4 bases and 1 base respectively, with 7 bases between them. The CDR3 DNA reads as TGCGCCAGCAGCCTAGGGGCGAACACTGAAGCTTTCTTT. Translating gives CASSLGANTEAFF.

This clone was picked up one time. The J gene is TRBJ1-2, the V gene TRBV25-1; tentatively, D is TRBD1 (6 bases). The CDR3 extends over 12 amino acids. The ends were cut back, 5 bases at V and 7 bases at J, with 11 bases in the middle. Germline V gene data show CDR1 as MGHDK and CDR2 as SYGVNS. CDR3 loop: CASSSLRGGYTF. In DNA, the CDR3 is TGTGCCAGCAGTTCACTCAGGGGTGGCTACACCTTC.

The chain uses TRBV7-2 and TRBJ1-5; a possible D gene is TRBD1 (6 bases). V was trimmed by 0 bases and J by 1 base, leaving 7 bases between them. The length of the CDR3 is 15 residues. Germline V gene lookup returns CDR1 SGHTA and CDR2 FQGNSA. The CDR3 is CASSLATGSNQPQHF. The CDR3 DNA sequence: TGTGCCAGCAGCTTAGCAACAGGGAGCAATCAGCCCCAGCATTTT.

CDR3 nucleotide sequence: TGTGCCAGCAGTGAATATAAGTTGGTCGGGATTTCCAAAAACATTCAGTACTTC. This sequence encodes CASSEYKLVGISKNIQYF. The chain is built from TRBV25-1 and TRBJ2-4; D is possibly TRBD2 (5 bases). The length of the CDR3 is 18 residues. Trimming took 0 bases from V and 2 from J, leaving 17 bases between them. CDR1 and CDR2 (germline): MGHDK, SYGVNS.

The chain links TRBV4-1 to TRBJ1-2; the D is unclear. This CDR3 comprises 14 residues. Deletions cut 0 bases from V and 4 bases from J, with 9 bases between. In germline, CDR1 is MGHRA, CDR2 YSYEKL. This CDR3 reads CASSQERGFYGYTF. CDR3 sequence (DNA): TGCGCCAGCAGCCAAGAGCGGGGATTCTATGGCTACACCTTC.

This chain links TRBV7-2 with TRBJ2-1; TRBD2 might be the D (5 bases). This CDR3 has 13 residues. Trimming stripped 1 base from V and 6 bases from J, with 7 bases between. Germline V gives CDR1 SGHTA, CDR2 FQGNSA. The CDR3 spells CASSLVLANEQFF. The DNA of the CDR3 is TGTGCCAGCAGCTTAGTGCTAGCCAATGAGCAGTTCTTC.

J is TRBJ2-7 and V is TRBV29-1; TRBD1 agrees at 9 bases. The V gene end was trimmed by 7 bases and the J gene end by 6 bases; junction bases not matched to a gene: 13. This CDR3 region has 14 residues. Germline assignment: CDR1 SQVTM and CDR2 ANQGSEA. CDR3 sequence reads: CSGLSGTGSREQYF. In DNA, the CDR3 is TGCAGCGGCCTTTCAGGGACAGGGTCACGCGAGCAGTACTTC.

Only one count was recorded for this clone. This chain uses TRBV9 with TRBJ1-2, with a tentative D call TRBD1 (5 bases). The CDR3 covers 14 residues. Germline V gene lookup returns CDR1 SGDLS and CDR2 YYNGEE. V lost 2 bases and J lost 1, with 9 bases in between. This chain's CDR3 is CASSVGQNNYGYTF. Here the CDR3 DNA reads TGTGCCAGCAGCGTGGGGCAGAATAACTATGGCTACACCTTC.

This clone was picked up a small number of times. The chain is built from TRBV4-1 and TRBJ1-3; no reliable D call. Per the germline V gene, CDR1 is MGHRA and CDR2 is YSYEKL. Trimming stripped 8 bases from V and 5 bases from J, with 19 bases between. This CDR3 region has 15 residues. CDR3 nucleotides: TGCGCCAGCGGCGAACTTGGAAGGAGGCGAAACACCATATATTTT. Its protein is CASGELGRRRNTIYF.

V gene TRBV6-2 or TRBV6-3 combines with J gene TRBJ1-2, with D unclear. Germline V gene lookup returns CDR1 MNHEY and CDR2 SVGEGT. There are 15 residues in the CDR3. Trimming cost V 6 bases and J 0 bases, with 14 bases left between them. CDR3 in amino acids: CASSRPTNSNYGYTF. The CDR3 nucleotides are TGTGCCAGCAGCCGTCCGACAAATTCTAACTATGGCTACACCTTC.

The rearrangement links TRBV6-5 to TRBJ1-6; TRBD1 matches at 7 bases. Trimming at V came to 10 bases and at J to 6 bases, leaving 9 bases not matched to a gene. CDR3 size: 14 residues. Germline V CDR1 and CDR2: MNHEY, SVGAGI. The chain's CDR3 is CATLPGQFNSPLHF. The CDR3 DNA is TGTGCCACCCTACCGGGACAGTTTAATTCACCCCTCCACTTT.

The chain combines TRBV6-5 with TRBJ1-5; 9 nucleotides line up with TRBD1. This CDR3 spans 15 amino acids. V lost 6 bases and J lost 3; bases outside the gene matches: 6. Germline V gene lookup returns CDR1 MNHEY and CDR2 SVGAGI. CDR3 sequence (DNA): TGTGCCAGCAGGTTACAGGGGGCGTCCAATCAGCCCCAGCATTTT. Amino acid sequence: CASRLQGASNQPQHF.

The chain recombines TRBV10-2 with TRBJ1-5; the D gene is possibly TRBD1 (5 bases). The CDR3 sequence is 17 residues long. Per the germline V gene, CDR1 is WSHSY and CDR2 is SAAADI. V gave up 0 bases and J gave up 1 base, with 13 bases separating them. The CDR3 coding sequence is TGCGCCAGCAGTGAGTCCCAAGGGGCAGGAAGCAATCAGCCCCAGCATTTT. The encoded protein is CASSESQGAGSNQPQHF.

The chain combines TRBV7-9 with TRBJ2-2; tentative D call: TRBD1 (6 bases). The CDR3 runs to 17 residues. CDR1 is SEHNR, CDR2 FQNEAQ, per germline (reference sequence). The ends were cut back, 4 bases at V and 4 bases at J, with 19 bases in the middle. CDR3 residues: CASSWPTGSRATGELFF. As DNA, the CDR3 is TGTGCCAGCAGCTGGCCAACAGGGTCGAGGGCCACCGGGGAGCTGTTTTTT.

The chain combines TRBV19 with TRBJ2-7, with D possibly TRBD1 on 6 matching bases. The CDR3 consists of 13 residues. Germline-derived CDR1 and CDR2 are LNHDA and SQIVND (reference sequence). V lost 6 bases, J lost 3 bases, and 12 bases lay in between. CDR3 protein: CASSKTGNYEQYF. CDR3 in DNA: TGTGCCAGTAGCAAAACAGGGAACTACGAGCAGTACTTC.

CDR3 nucleotide sequence: TGTGCCAGTAGTAATCTCGCTGAAGCTTTCTTT. Amino acids: CASSNLAEAFF. This chain joins TRBV19 and TRBJ1-1; no firm D call. V dropped 4 bases and J dropped 6 bases, with 6 bases sitting between them. This CDR3 has 11 residues. Germline CDR1 reads LNHDA; CDR2 reads SQIVND (reference sequence).